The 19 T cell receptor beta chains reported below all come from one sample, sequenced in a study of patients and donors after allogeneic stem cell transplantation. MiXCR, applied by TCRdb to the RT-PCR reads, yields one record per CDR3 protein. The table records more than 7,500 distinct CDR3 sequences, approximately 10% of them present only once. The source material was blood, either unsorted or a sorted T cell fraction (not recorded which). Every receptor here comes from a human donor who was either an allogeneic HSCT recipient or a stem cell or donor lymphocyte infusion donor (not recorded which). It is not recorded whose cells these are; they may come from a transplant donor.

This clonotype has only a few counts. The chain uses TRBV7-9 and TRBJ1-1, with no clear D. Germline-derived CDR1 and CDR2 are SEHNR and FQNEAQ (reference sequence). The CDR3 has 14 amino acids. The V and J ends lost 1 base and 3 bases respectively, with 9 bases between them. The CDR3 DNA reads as TGTGCCAGCAGCTTAGATCCAGGCTACACTGAAGCTTTCTTT. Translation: CASSLDPGYTEAFF.

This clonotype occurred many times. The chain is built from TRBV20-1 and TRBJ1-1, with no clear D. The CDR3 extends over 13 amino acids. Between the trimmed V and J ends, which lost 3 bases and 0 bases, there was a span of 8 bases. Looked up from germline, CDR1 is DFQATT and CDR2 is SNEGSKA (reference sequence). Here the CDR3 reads CSARGQLNTEAFF. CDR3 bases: TGCAGTGCTAGGGGTCAGCTGAACACTGAAGCTTTCTTT.

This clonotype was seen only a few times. DNA of the CDR3: TGTGCCAGCCCTAACCTAGACAGGGTCGAACTGGGCTACACCTTC. Amino acid sequence: CASPNLDRVELGYTF. J is TRBJ1-2 and V is TRBV25-1, with 7 nucleotides matching TRBD1. The ends lost 8 bases at V and 8 bases at J; junction bases unmatched: 17. The CDR3 contains 15 residues. Germline V gene data show CDR1 as MGHDK and CDR2 as SYGVNS.

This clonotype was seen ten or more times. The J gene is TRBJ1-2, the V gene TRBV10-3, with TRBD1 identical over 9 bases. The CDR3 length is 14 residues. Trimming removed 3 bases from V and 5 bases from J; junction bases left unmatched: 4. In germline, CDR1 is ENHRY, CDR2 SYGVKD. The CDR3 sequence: CAISDRDRAYGYTF. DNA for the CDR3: TGTGCCATCAGTGATCGGGACAGGGCTTATGGCTACACCTTC.

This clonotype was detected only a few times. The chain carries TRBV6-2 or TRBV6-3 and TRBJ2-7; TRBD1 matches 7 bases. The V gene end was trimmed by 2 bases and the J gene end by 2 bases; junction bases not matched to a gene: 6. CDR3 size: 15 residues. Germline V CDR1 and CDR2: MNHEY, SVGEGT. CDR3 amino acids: CASSYRPQGPYEQYF. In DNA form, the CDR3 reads TGTGCCAGCAGTTACCGACCACAGGGGCCCTACGAGCAGTACTTC.

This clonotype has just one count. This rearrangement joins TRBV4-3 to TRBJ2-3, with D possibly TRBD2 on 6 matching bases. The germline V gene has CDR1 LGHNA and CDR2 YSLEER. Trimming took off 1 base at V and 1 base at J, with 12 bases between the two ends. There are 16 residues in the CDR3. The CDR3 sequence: CASSQVRWGGTDTQYF. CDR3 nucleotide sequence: TGCGCCAGCAGCCAAGTGCGGTGGGGGGGCACAGATACGCAGTATTTT.

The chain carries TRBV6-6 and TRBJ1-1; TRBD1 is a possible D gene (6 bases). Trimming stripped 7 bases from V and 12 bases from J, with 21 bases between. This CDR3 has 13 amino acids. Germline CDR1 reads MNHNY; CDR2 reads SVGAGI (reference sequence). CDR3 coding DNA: TGTGCCAGCACCCCGGGGGCAGGGAGGGTTCCTTTCTTT. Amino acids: CASTPGAGRVPFF.

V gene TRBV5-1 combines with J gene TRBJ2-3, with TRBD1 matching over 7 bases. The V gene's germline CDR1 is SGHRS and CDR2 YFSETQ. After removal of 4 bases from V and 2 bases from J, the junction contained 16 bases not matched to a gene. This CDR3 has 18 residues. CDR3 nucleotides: TGCGCCAGCAGCCTACCCCCTAGGACAGGAAGCAACACAGATACGCAGTATTTT. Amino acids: CASSLPPRTGSNTDTQYF.

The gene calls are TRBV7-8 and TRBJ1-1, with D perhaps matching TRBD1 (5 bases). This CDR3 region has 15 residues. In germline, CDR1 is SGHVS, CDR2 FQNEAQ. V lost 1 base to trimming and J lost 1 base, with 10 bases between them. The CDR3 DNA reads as TGTGCCAGCAGCTTAGTCAGGACAAAGAACACTGAAGCTTTCTTT. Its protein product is CASSLVRTKNTEAFF.

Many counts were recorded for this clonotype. The DNA for the CDR3 is TGTGCCACCAGTGATCGGGGTCTCGAGCAGTTCTTC. This gives the protein CATSDRGLEQFF. The chain links TRBV24-1 to TRBJ2-1; TRBD2 is a possible D gene (5 bases). Germline V lookup: CDR1 KGHDR, CDR2 SFDVKD. This CDR3 is built from 12 residues. V lost 3 bases, J lost 10 bases, and 9 bases lay in between.

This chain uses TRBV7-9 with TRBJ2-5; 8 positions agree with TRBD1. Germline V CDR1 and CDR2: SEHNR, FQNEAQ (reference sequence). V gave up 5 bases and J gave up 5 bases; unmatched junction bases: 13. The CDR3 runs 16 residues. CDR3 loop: CASSAGQGYSGETQYF. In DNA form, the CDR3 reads TGTGCCAGCAGCGCCGGACAGGGCTATTCCGGTGAGACCCAGTACTTC.

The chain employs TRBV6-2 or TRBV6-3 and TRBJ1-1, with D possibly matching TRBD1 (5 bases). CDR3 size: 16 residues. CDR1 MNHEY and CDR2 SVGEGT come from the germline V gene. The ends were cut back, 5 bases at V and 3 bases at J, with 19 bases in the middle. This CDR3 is CASSARLWGVYTEAFF. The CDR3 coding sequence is TGTGCCAGCAGTGCCCGCCTTTGGGGGGTCTACACTGAAGCTTTCTTT.

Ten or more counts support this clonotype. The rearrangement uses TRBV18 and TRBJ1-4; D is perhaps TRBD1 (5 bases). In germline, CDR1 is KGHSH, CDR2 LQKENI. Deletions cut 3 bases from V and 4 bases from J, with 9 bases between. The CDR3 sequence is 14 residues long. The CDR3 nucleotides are TGTGCCAGCTCACCCGACAGACTTAATGAAAAACTGTTTTTT. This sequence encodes CASSPDRLNEKLFF.

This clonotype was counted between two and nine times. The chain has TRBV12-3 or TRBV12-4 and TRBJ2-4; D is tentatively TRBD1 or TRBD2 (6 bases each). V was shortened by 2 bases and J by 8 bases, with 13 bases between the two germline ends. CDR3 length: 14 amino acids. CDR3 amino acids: CASSLNGGGDIQYF. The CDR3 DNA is TGTGCCAGCAGTTTAAACGGGGGCGGGGACATTCAGTACTTC.

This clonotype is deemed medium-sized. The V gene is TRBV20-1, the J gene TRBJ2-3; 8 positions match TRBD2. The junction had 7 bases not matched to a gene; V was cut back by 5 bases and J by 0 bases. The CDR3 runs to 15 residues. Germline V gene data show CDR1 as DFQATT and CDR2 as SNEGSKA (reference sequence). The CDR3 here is CSAPGGRGSTDTQYF. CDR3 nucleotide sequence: TGCAGTGCTCCGGGGGGGCGGGGGAGCACAGATACGCAGTATTTT.

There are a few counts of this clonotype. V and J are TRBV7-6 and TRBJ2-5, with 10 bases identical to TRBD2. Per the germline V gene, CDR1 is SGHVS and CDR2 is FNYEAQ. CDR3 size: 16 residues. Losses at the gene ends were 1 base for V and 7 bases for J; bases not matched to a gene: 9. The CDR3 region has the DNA TGTGCCAGCAGCTTAGAGTCTACTAGCGGGGCCGGGACCCAGTACTTC. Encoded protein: CASSLESTSGAGTQYF.

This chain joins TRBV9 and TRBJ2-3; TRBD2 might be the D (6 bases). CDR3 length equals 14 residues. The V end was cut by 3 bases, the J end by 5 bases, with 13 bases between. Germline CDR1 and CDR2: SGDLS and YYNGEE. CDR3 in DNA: TGTGCCAGCAGCGGACTTTCTAGCGTAGATACGCAGTATTTT. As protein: CASSGLSSVDTQYF.

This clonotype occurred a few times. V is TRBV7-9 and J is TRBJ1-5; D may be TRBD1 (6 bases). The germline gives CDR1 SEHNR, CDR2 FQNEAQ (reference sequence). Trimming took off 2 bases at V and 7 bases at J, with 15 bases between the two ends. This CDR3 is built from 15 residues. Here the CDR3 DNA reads TGTGCCAGCAGCTTACGCGGGGGGCCGGACCAGCCCCAGCATTTT. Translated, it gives CASSLRGGPDQPQHF.

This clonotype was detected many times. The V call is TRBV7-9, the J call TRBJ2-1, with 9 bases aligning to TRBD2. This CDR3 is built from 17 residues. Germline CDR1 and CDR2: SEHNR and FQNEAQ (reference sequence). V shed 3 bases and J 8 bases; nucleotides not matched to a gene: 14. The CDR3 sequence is CASSFPMRGGLVDEQFF. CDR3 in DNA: TGTGCCAGCAGCTTCCCCATGCGGGGGGGCCTCGTGGATGAGCAGTTCTTC.